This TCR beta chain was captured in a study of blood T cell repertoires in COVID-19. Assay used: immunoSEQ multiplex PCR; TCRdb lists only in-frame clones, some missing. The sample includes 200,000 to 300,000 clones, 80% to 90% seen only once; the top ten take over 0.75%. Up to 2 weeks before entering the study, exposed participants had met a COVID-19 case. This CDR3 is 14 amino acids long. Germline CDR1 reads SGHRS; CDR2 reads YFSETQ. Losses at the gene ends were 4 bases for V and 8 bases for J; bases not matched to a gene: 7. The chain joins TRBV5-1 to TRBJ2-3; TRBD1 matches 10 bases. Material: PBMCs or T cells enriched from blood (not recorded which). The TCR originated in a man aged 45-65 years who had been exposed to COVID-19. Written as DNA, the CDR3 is TGCGCCAGCAGCCCGGGACAGGGGATGGTTACGCAGTATTTT. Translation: CASSPGQGMVTQYF.